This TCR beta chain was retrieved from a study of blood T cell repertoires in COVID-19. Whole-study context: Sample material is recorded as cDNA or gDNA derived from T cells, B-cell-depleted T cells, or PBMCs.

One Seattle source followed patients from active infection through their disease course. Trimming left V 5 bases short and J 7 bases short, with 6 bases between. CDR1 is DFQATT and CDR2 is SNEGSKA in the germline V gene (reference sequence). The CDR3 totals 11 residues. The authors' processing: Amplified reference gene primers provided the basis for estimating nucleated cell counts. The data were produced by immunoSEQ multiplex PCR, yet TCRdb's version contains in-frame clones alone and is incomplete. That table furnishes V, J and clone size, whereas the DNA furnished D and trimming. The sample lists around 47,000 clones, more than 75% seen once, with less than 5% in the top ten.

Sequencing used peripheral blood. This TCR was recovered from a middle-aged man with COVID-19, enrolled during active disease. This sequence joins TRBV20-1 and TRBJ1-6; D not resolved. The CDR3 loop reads CSAARNSPLHF. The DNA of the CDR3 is TGCAGTGCTGCCAGGAATTCACCCCTCCACTTT.